What follows is one T cell receptor (beta chain) and its context. The entry originates in a study of blood T cell repertoires in COVID-19. Assay used: immunoSEQ multiplex PCR; TCRdb lists only in-frame clones, some missing. The table shows around 300,000 clones, with around 89% occurring only once. J gave up 5 bases and V 6 bases, and 10 bases lay outside the gene matches. In germline, CDR1 is WNHNN, CDR2 SYGVQD (reference sequence). The CDR3 extends over 15 amino acids. The rearrangement joins TRBV10-1 to TRBJ2-1, with 7 bases lining up with TRBD2. The sample was peripheral blood. The sequence derives from a woman between 25 and 40 years old with COVID-19, enrolled during active disease. The CDR3 loop reads CASSSAGAGDNEQFF. In DNA form, the CDR3 reads TGCGCCAGCAGCTCCGCCGGGGCGGGAGACAATGAGCAGTTCTTC.